Below are 8 T cell receptor beta chains sequenced from a single sample in a study of shared clonotypes between healthy human individuals. Sequenced by immunoSEQ multiplex PCR; TCRdb stores in-frame clones only, minus some. The sample yields about 380,000 clones, roughly 96% seen once. The specimen sequenced was memory CD8+ T cells sorted from blood. Subset here: CD45RO+ cells pooled with CCR7-negative TemRA cells. These receptor sequences come from a man aged 30 to 39 in good health.

The chain is built from TRBV30 and TRBJ2-5, with no clear D. Germline V lookup: CDR1 GTSNPN, CDR2 SVGIG (reference sequence). The CDR3 contains 11 residues. The germline V and J ends were trimmed by 4 bases and 5 bases, with 8 bases remaining between them. DNA of the CDR3: TGTGCCTGGAAGGTCGCGGAGACCCAGTACTTC. Amino acid sequence: CAWKVAETQYF.

The chain has TRBV4-2 and TRBJ2-7; D may be TRBD2 (5 bases). CDR3 size: 16 residues. Germline CDR1 is LGHNA and CDR2 is YNFKEQ. Trimming removed 1 base at V and 7 bases at J, with 20 bases between. The CDR3 loop reads CASSQAPGSPPQEQYF. The DNA for the CDR3 is TGTGCCAGCAGCCAAGCGCCGGGATCACCCCCCCAAGAGCAGTACTTC.

This clone has a single count. The V gene is TRBV28, the J gene TRBJ2-1; TRBD2 matches 7 bases. The germline CDR1 and CDR2 sequences are MDHEN and SYDVKM. This CDR3 region has 18 residues. V was pared by 1 base and J by 0 bases, with 9 bases of the junction left unmatched. The CDR3 protein is CASSLSPARTSSYNEQFF. CDR3 in DNA: TGTGCCAGCAGTTTATCCCCCGCTCGGACTAGCTCCTACAATGAGCAGTTCTTC. The whole variable domain, remainder taken from reference TRBV28 and TRBJ2-1, is DVKVTQSSRYLVKRTGEKVFLECVQDMDHENMFWYRQDPGLGLRLIYFSYDVKMKEKGDIPEGYSVSREKKERFSLILESASTNQTSMYLCASSLSPARTSSYNEQFFGPGTRLTVL.

This chain links TRBV10-2 with TRBJ2-1; 8 nucleotides match TRBD2. This CDR3 contains 15 residues. Per the germline V gene, CDR1 is WSHSY and CDR2 is SAAADI. V shed 8 bases, J shed 0 bases, and the junction held 6 bases outside the gene matches. The CDR3 DNA is TGCGCCAGCCGGGAAAGCGGGAGCTCCTACAATGAGCAGTTCTTC. It codes for CASRESGSSYNEQFF.

In this sample, this clone turned up once. The V call is TRBV15, the J call TRBJ1-6; D is undetermined. CDR1 is LNHNV, CDR2 YYDKDF, per germline (reference sequence). V was trimmed by 0 bases and J by 14 bases, leaving 11 bases between them. The CDR3 consists of 13 residues. The CDR3 DNA is TGTGCCACCAGCAGAGATAAGGCAATGGCCCTCCACTTT. Protein product: CATSRDKAMALHF.

This sequence joins TRBV5-6 and TRBJ1-2, with 8 bases aligning to TRBD1. The CDR3 has 15 amino acids. Germline assignment: CDR1 SGHDT and CDR2 YYEEEE. V lost 1 base, J lost 4 bases, and 6 bases stayed unmatched. This chain's CDR3 is CASSLQGTGPYGYTF. The DNA for the CDR3 is TGTGCCAGCAGCTTGCAAGGGACAGGCCCCTATGGCTACACCTTC. Drawing the rest from reference TRBV5-6 and TRBJ1-2, the complete variable domain is DAGVTQSPTHLIKTRGQQVTLRCSPKSGHDTVSWYQQALGQGPQFIFQYYEEEERQRGNFPDRFSGHQFPNYSSELNVNALLLGDSALYLCASSLQGTGPYGYTFGSGTRLTVV.

In this sample, this clone turned up a few times. V gene TRBV29-1 combines with J gene TRBJ1-1; D is ambiguous. Germline V gene sequence: CDR1 SQVTM, CDR2 ANQGSEA. There are 10 residues in the CDR3. Trimming took 2 bases from V and 2 from J, leaving 0 bases between them. DNA of the CDR3: TGCAGCGTTGAAAACACTGAAGCTTTCTTT. Protein product: CSVENTEAFF.

The chain employs TRBV2 and TRBJ2-7; no clear D. Germline V gives CDR1 SNHLY, CDR2 FYNNEI. The ends were cut back, 6 bases at V and 0 bases at J, with 15 bases in the middle. The CDR3 runs to 15 residues. The CDR3 sequence is CASRNRTGYSYEQYF. The CDR3 nucleotides read TGTGCCAGCAGGAACCGGACGGGCTACTCCTACGAGCAGTACTTC.